The 28 T cell receptor delta chains below all came from one sample that was sequenced in a study of Vδ1+ human thymocytes. Study-wide results and limits: Thymic TRG and TRD repertoires appeared highly polyclonal, with Gaussian CDR3 length distributions.

RNA was extracted from the cells and then reverse transcribed. The CDR3 regions were amplified by multiplex PCR from V-gene primers to a constant-region primer. With CATT, TCRdb re-called clones from the multiplex PCR reads. The sample lists 20,000 to 25,000 delta-chain clones, over 7% seen once, with 0.85% to 1% in the top ten. Antigens of these TCRs are unknown. The sequenced sample was Vdelta1+ gamma-delta thymocytes from the thymus. Subset reported: FACS-sorted CD3+ TCRalphabeta- TCRVdelta1+ TCRVdelta2- thymocytes. The receptors stem from a child younger than two who had congenital heart surgery.

This clone was picked up a small number of times. The chain uses TRDV1 and TRDJ1; the match to TRDD3 covers 7 bases. The germline V gene encodes CDR1 TSWWSYY and CDR2 QGS. CDR3 length: 22 residues. V shed 3 bases and J 8 bases; nucleotides not matched to a gene: 33. CDR3 amino acids: CALGDLFLPKPSLLGIAMKLIF. The CDR3 nucleotides are TGTGCTCTTGGGGACCTTTTCCTCCCTAAGCCCTCTCTACTGGGGATTGCCATGAAACTCATCTTT.

This clone was seen a handful of times. The rearrangement uses TRDV1 and TRDJ1, with 11 bases aligning to TRDD3. After removal of 0 bases from V and 0 bases from J, the junction contained 24 bases not matched to a gene. In germline, CDR1 is TSWWSYY, CDR2 QGS. This CDR3 is 24 amino acids long. The CDR3 protein is CALGELWVLRYVLGDSSYTDKLIF. CDR3 nucleotides: TGTGCTCTTGGGGAACTTTGGGTCCTACGCTATGTACTGGGGGATAGCTCGTACACCGATAAACTCATCTTT.

This chain connects TRDV1 to TRDJ1; D possibly corresponds to TRDD2 (5 bases). CDR3 length equals 15 residues. CDR1 and CDR2 (germline): TSWWSYY, QGS. V lost 1 base, J lost 4 bases, and 13 bases lay in between. The CDR3 region has the DNA TGTGCTCTTGGGGAACCGGGACCTACGGACGATAAACTCATCTTT. Translation: CALGEPGPTDDKLIF.

This clone has just a few counts. The chain is built from TRDV1 and TRDJ1, with D hard to call. CDR3 length: 17 residues. The germline V gene has CDR1 TSWWSYY and CDR2 QGS. Trimming took off 3 bases at V and 0 bases at J, with 17 bases between the two ends. In DNA, the CDR3 is TGTGCTCTTGGGGACGCACTTACAATCTTCGACACCGATAAACTCATCTTT. Residues: CALGDALTIFDTDKLIF.

In this sample, this clone turned up a few times. This rearrangement joins TRDV1 to TRDJ1; tentatively, D is TRDD2 (7 bases). The V end was cut by 5 bases, the J end by 1 base, with 20 bases between. Germline V gene lookup returns CDR1 TSWWSYY and CDR2 QGS. The CDR3 is made up of 17 amino acids. The DNA for the CDR3 is TGTGCTCTTGGGACCTTTCCTACTGTGGATACCACCGATAAACTCATCTTT. Protein sequence: CALGTFPTVDTTDKLIF.

This chain links TRDV1 with TRDJ1, with unresolved D. This CDR3 spans 16 amino acids. With 4 bases removed from V and 9 bases from J, the gap between germline ends came to 24 bases. CDR1 and CDR2 from the germline V gene are TSWWSYY and QGS. The CDR3 reads CALGGPAPRLVRQLIF. The CDR3, as DNA: TGTGCTCTTGGGGGCCCAGCCCCCAGGCTGGTAAGACAACTCATCTTT.

For this clone: An end of the junction does not agree with germline; a read error may underlie this. The J gene is TRDJ1, the V gene TRDV1; TRDD3 might be the D (5 bases). The J gene was missing in TCRdb and was found by matching the end of the DNA to germline. Germline V gene lookup returns CDR1 TSWWSYY and CDR2 QGS. CDR3 length: 21 amino acids. CDR3 DNA: TGTGCTCTTAGGGAACTAGAGGGCCCCGATCGTACTGGACCCGACACCGATAAACTCATCTTT. Residues: CALRELEGPDRTGPDTDKLIF.

This clone was counted only a few times. The J gene is TRDJ1, the V gene TRDV1, with 11 bases aligning to TRDD3. With 3 bases clipped from V and 0 bases from J, the junction kept 6 bases outside the gene matches. This CDR3 has 17 amino acids. CDR1 is TSWWSYY, CDR2 QGS, per germline. The CDR3 nucleotides are TGTGCTCTTGGGGAGATGGGGGATACGCAGAACACCGATAAACTCATCTTT. Amino acid sequence: CALGEMGDTQNTDKLIF.

As concerns this clone: Other DNA variants within this sample encode the same CDR3. The chain couples TRDV1 to TRDJ1; no firm D call. CDR1 is TSWWSYY, CDR2 QGS, per germline. The CDR3 is 16 residues long. V was clipped by 3 bases and J by 0 bases, with 14 bases between them. In DNA form, the CDR3 reads TGTGCTCTTGGGGAGCTCCGGGGCTTGTACACCGATAAACTCATCTTT. Protein sequence: CALGELRGLYTDKLIF.

This clone rates as medium-sized. The rearrangement joins TRDV2 to TRDJ1; TRDD3 aligns across 8 bases. This CDR3 is 19 amino acids long. Looked up from germline, CDR1 is GEAIGNYY and CDR2 is EKD. The J segment lost 0 bases and the V segment lost 0 bases, leaving 14 bases of the junction unmatched. This chain's CDR3 is CACDTVSGGPPDYTDKLIF. The CDR3 DNA reads TGTGCCTGTGACACCGTGTCTGGGGGACCTCCAGATTACACCGATAAACTCATCTTT.

This clone was picked up a small number of times. This rearrangement joins TRDV1 to TRDJ1; D possibly uses TRDD2 or TRDD3 (5 bases each). The V end lost 5 bases, the J end lost 2 bases, and 24 bases lay between the germline ends. CDR1 is TSWWSYY, CDR2 QGS, per germline. This CDR3 contains 18 residues. The DNA for the CDR3 is TGTGCTCTTGGGCCCCCGCCTTCTTCCCTTACTGGTACCGATAAACTCATCTTT. Its protein is CALGPPPSSLTGTDKLIF.

This clone was detected only a few times. J is TRDJ1 and V is TRDV1, with 12 nucleotides matching TRDD3. With V trimmed by 0 bases and J by 4 bases, 12 bases remained unmatched. Germline CDR1 TSWWSYY, CDR2 QGS. This CDR3 has 19 amino acids. This CDR3 reads CALGELRPLLGDTSDKLIF. In DNA, the CDR3 is TGTGCTCTTGGGGAACTTAGACCCCTACTGGGGGATACAAGCGATAAACTCATCTTT.

This clone was seen only a few times. The rearrangement joins TRDV1 to TRDJ1, with unresolved D. The CDR3 is 16 amino acids. V lost 1 base and J lost 6, with 18 bases in between. Germline-derived CDR1 and CDR2 are TSWWSYY and QGS. The DNA for the CDR3 is TGTGCTCTTGGGGAACCGTCGGCCGCCCGCTGGTATAAACTCATCTTT. The encoded protein is CALGEPSAARWYKLIF.

This clone was found a few times. The rearrangement joins TRDV1 to TRDJ1; TRDD3 aligns across 7 bases. There are 20 residues in the CDR3. The germline V gene has CDR1 TSWWSYY and CDR2 QGS. The J segment lost 2 bases and the V segment lost 2 bases, leaving 20 bases of the junction unmatched. The CDR3 sequence is CALGEMSVGDCALKTDKLIF. CDR3 bases: TGTGCTCTTGGGGAAATGTCTGTGGGGGACTGCGCCTTAAAAACCGATAAACTCATCTTT.

There are a few counts of this clone. One end of the junction fails to match germline, which may point to a read error. The V gene is TRDV1, the J gene TRDJ2, with TRDD3 identical over 8 bases. The CDR3 contains 17 residues. Germline V CDR1 and CDR2: TSWWSYY, QGS. The CDR3, as DNA: TGTGCTCTTGGGGAGACATTTACTGGGGGTTTGGCAGCACAACTCTTCTTT. It translates to CALGETFTGGLAAQLFF.

This clone turned up a few times. The V and J genes are TRDV1 and TRDJ1; 13 nucleotides line up with TRDD3. The J segment lost 2 bases and the V segment lost 1 base, leaving 22 bases of the junction unmatched. This CDR3 has 23 residues. Germline loops: CDR1 TSWWSYY, CDR2 QGS. The CDR3 region is CALGEQNAFLLGDTGSGTDKLIF. As DNA, the CDR3 is TGTGCTCTTGGGGAACAGAATGCCTTCCTACTGGGGGATACGGGGTCGGGGACCGATAAACTCATCTTT.

Of note for this clone: The sample holds other DNA sequences that translate to the same CDR3. The chain couples TRDV1 to TRDJ1, with TRDD2 matching over 7 bases. With 5 bases clipped from V and 0 bases from J, the junction kept 18 bases outside the gene matches. Germline CDR1 is TSWWSYY and CDR2 is QGS. The CDR3 consists of 19 residues. DNA of the CDR3: TGTGCTCTTGGGCCTTCCTTTACCGTGCCCTCCCAGTACACCGATAAACTCATCTTT. Translation: CALGPSFTVPSQYTDKLIF.

This clone has more than one count but fewer than ten. This chain uses TRDV1 with TRDJ1, with 12 bases fitting TRDD3. J lost 2 bases, V lost 0 bases, and 28 bases had no gene match. CDR3 length equals 25 residues. Germline V gene lookup returns CDR1 TSWWSYY and CDR2 QGS. The CDR3 coding sequence is TGTGCTCTTGGGGAACTAGTGCCTCCGCAAGACCCACTACTGGGGGATACATTTGGAACCGATAAACTCATCTTT. Its translation: CALGELVPPQDPLLGDTFGTDKLIF.

As concerns this clone: A much larger clone is a single base away; this may be a read error. The gene calls are TRDV2 and TRDJ3, with TRDD3 identical over 13 bases. Germline CDR1 and CDR2: GEAIGNYY and EKD. This CDR3 comprises 19 residues. With 7 bases clipped from V and 0 bases from J, the junction kept 8 bases outside the gene matches. CDR3 region: CAWTGGYAGHSWDTRQMFF. The CDR3 DNA sequence: TGTGCCTGGACTGGGGGATACGCGGGACACTCCTGGGACACCCGACAGATGTTTTTC.

The chain couples TRDV1 to TRDJ1; possibly TRDD3 for D (6 bases). Here the J gene came from matching the DNA to germline, since TCRdb omits it. Germline V CDR1 and CDR2: TSWWSYY, QGS. This CDR3 is 16 amino acids long. V shed 2 bases and J shed 0 bases, with 13 bases lying between them. The CDR3 is CALGERRGLDTDKLIF. As DNA, the CDR3 is TGTGCTCTTGGGGAAAGGAGGGGATTGGACACCGATAAACTCATCTTT.

This clone was seen a handful of times. The rearrangement joins TRDV1 to TRDJ1; TRDD3 matches at 9 bases. This CDR3 has 23 residues. With V trimmed by 2 bases and J by 7 bases, 32 bases remained unmatched. CDR1 TSWWSYY and CDR2 QGS come from the germline V gene. CDR3 DNA: TGTGCTCTTGGGGAAGGATACTTTCCTACTCAAACCTCACTGGGGGACAAGGGGGGTAAACTCATCTTT. This codes for CALGEGYFPTQTSLGDKGGKLIF.

This clone was seen more than once but under ten times. This rearrangement joins TRDV1 to TRDJ1; D possibly corresponds to TRDD2 (6 bases). This CDR3 region has 20 residues. V gave up 5 bases and J gave up 0 bases, with 28 bases separating them. CDR1 and CDR2 (germline): TSWWSYY, QGS. The CDR3 nucleotides read TGTGCTCTTGGGATTCGGCCTTCCCCACGGCCGCTGTGGTACACCGATAAACTCATCTTT. As protein: CALGIRPSPRPLWYTDKLIF.

In its sample, this clone was seen a few times. V is TRDV1 and J is TRDJ1; D may be TRDD3 (5 bases). CDR1 is TSWWSYY, CDR2 QGS, per germline. CDR3 length: 22 amino acids. With 2 bases removed from V and 0 bases from J, the gap between germline ends came to 31 bases. For the CDR3, the DNA is TGTGCTCTTGGGGAAGATCCCAACCACAATACGTATAAATCTGCGTACACCGATAAACTCATCTTT. This gives the protein CALGEDPNHNTYKSAYTDKLIF.

This clone showed up just a few times. The chain is built from TRDV1 and TRDJ1; weak D call: TRDD3 (6 bases). The CDR3 extends over 15 amino acids. The germline V and J ends were trimmed by 5 bases and 0 bases, with 13 bases remaining between them. Germline CDR1 is TSWWSYY and CDR2 is QGS. The CDR3 DNA sequence: TGTGCTCTTGGGAGACCGGGGGACCACACCGATAAACTCATCTTT. Translated: CALGRPGDHTDKLIF.

V usage is TRDV1 and J usage is TRDJ1; the D gene is possibly TRDD2 (5 bases). Between the trimmed V and J ends, which lost 3 bases and 2 bases, there was a span of 16 bases. This CDR3 comprises 16 residues. Germline V CDR1 and CDR2: TSWWSYY, QGS. CDR3 region: CALGDKLPFRTDKLIF. CDR3 coding DNA: TGTGCTCTTGGGGACAAACTCCCCTTCAGGACCGATAAACTCATCTTT.

This clone was counted between two and nine times. The V call is TRDV1, the J call TRDJ1; no firm D call. In germline, CDR1 is TSWWSYY, CDR2 QGS. Trimming cost V 0 bases and J 1 base, with 12 bases left between them. This CDR3 region has 16 residues. CDR3 loop: CALGELIPGSTDKLIF. CDR3 nucleotide sequence: TGTGCTCTTGGGGAACTAATCCCAGGTAGCACCGATAAACTCATCTTT.

In this sample, this clone turned up a few times. Compared with germline, one end of the junction differs, possibly owing to a read error. Other nucleotide sequences from this sample produce the same CDR3. V gene TRDV1 combines with J gene TRDJ1, with 12 bases matching TRDD3. Germline V gene sequence: CDR1 TSWWSYY, CDR2 QGS. This CDR3 has 20 amino acids. Here the CDR3 DNA reads TGTGCTCTTGGGGATATGGCTTCCTACCGTACTGGGGGATACACTGATAAACTCATCTTT. Its translation is CALGDMASYRTGGYTDKLIF.

This clone was observed a few times. V is TRDV1 and J is TRDJ1, with D possibly TRDD1 on 5 matching bases. The length of the CDR3 is 20 residues. Germline lookup yields CDR1 TSWWSYY and CDR2 QGS. V was trimmed by 1 base and J by 0 bases, leaving 24 bases between them. CDR3 region: CALGEQRSPQSEKYTDKLIF. The CDR3 region has the DNA TGTGCTCTTGGGGAACAGCGTTCCCCTCAAAGTGAGAAATACACCGATAAACTCATCTTT.